These T cell receptor beta chains were read from a single sample in a study of T cell changes during pregnancy in multiple sclerosis. Profiling relied on immunoSEQ multiplex PCR, and the TCRdb table lists in-frame clones only, not all of them. The sample consists of tens of thousands of clones, 94% of them appearing once. The input for sequencing was CD8+ T cells from peripheral blood mononuclear cells, taken after pregnancy. The receptors stem from a female donor with multiple sclerosis, enrolled in a pregnancy study. The CDR3 runs from the conserved cysteine through the conserved F or W. A D gene is named only where the DNA matches it firmly. Clone size is not always given. Where it is, it says once, few, many or a class for expanded clones.

>TRBJ2-5|TRBD1|NA|TRBV7-9
CASSGLGTEKEKETQYF
TGTGCCAGCAGCGGACTCGGGACAGAGAAAGAGAAAGAGACCCAGTACTTC
>TRBJ2-7|NA|NA|TRBV4-1
CASSQDQGLDEQYF
TGCGCCAGCAGCCAAGATCAGGGTCTCGACGAGCAGTACTTC
>TRBJ2-7|NA|NA|TRBV19
CASSSGPSYEQYF
TGTGCCAGTAGCAGCGGACCCTCCTACGAGCAGTACTTC
>TRBJ1-1|TRBD1|NA|TRBV7-9
CASSFHLRTGGNTEAFF
TGTGCCAGCAGCTTCCACCTACGGACAGGGGGCAACACTGAAGCTTTCTTT
>TRBJ2-3|NA|NA|TRBV7-9
CASSFLLKTDTQYF
TGTGCCAGCAGCTTTTTACTCAAGACAGATACGCAGTATTTT
>TRBJ2-7|NA|NA|TRBV27
CASSLAGNYEQYF
TGTGCCAGCAGTTTAGCGGGGAACTACGAGCAGTACTTC
>TRBJ2-2|TRBD1|NA|TRBV7-9
CASSRDRGTTGELFF
TGTGCCAGCAGCCGCGACAGGGGAACTACCGGGGAGCTGTTTTTT
>TRBJ2-3|TRBD2|NA|TRBV4-2
CASSQVGTSGRAGTDTQYF
TGTGCCAGCAGCCAAGTCGGGACTAGCGGGAGGGCGGGCACAGATACGCAGTATTTT
>TRBJ2-3|NA|NA|TRBV29-1
CSVEEGFGVDTQYF
TGCAGCGTTGAAGAGGGGTTCGGGGTAGATACGCAGTATTTT
>TRBJ2-3|TRBD1|NA|TRBV2
CASSARDRGTDTQYF
TGTGCCAGCAGTGCCAGGGACAGGGGAACAGATACGCAGTATTTT
>TRBJ1-1|NA|NA|TRBV13
CASSLVQMNTEAFF
TGTGCCAGCAGCTTAGTACAGATGAACACTGAAGCTTTCTTT
>TRBJ1-1|NA|NA|TRBV10-2
CASKSDTEAFF
TGCGCCAGCAAGTCAGACACTGAAGCTTTCTTT
>TRBJ2-1|TRBD2|NA|TRBV25-1
CASGLGRNEQFF
TGTGCCAGCGGGCTCGGGAGGAATGAGCAGTTCTTC
>TRBJ2-5|NA|NA|TRBV6-5
CASSFGWTPQETQYF
TGTGCCAGCAGTTTCGGGTGGACACCCCAAGAGACCCAGTACTTC
>TRBJ2-1|TRBD2|NA|TRBV4-2
CASSHWTSGSGEQFF
TGTGCCAGCAGCCACTGGACTAGCGGGAGCGGTGAGCAGTTCTTC
>TRBJ2-7|NA|NA|TRBV6-1
CASSSRGSSYEQYF
TGTGCCAGCAGCTCCAGAGGGAGCTCCTACGAGCAGTACTTC
>TRBJ2-1|TRBD2|NA|TRBV7-9
CASSSGLAGLKDNEQFF
TGTGCCAGCAGCTCCGGACTAGCGGGGCTTAAAGACAATGAGCAGTTCTTC
>TRBJ2-7|TRBD1|NA|TRBV4-2
CASSQGTGASYEQYF
TGTGCCAGCAGCCAAGGGACAGGGGCAAGCTACGAGCAGTACTTC
>TRBJ1-1|TRBD1|NA|TRBV30
CALIAGGVSTEAFF
TGTGCCTTGATCGCAGGGGGCGTCTCTACTGAAGCTTTCTTT
>TRBJ2-1|NA|once|TRBV19
CASSIGQSSYNEQFF
TGTGCCAGTAGTATCGGACAGAGCTCCTACAATGAGCAGTTCTTC
>TRBJ2-5|TRBD1|NA|TRBV27
CASRWGQGAQETQYF
TGTGCCAGCAGGTGGGGACAGGGGGCACAAGAGACCCAGTACTTC
>TRBJ1-2|NA|NA|TRBV7-9
CASSLRHGYTF
TGTGCCAGCAGCTTGCGCCATGGCTACACCTTC
>TRBJ1-3|NA|NA|TRBV9
CASTGGGTIYF
TGTGCCAGCACCGGGGGGGGCACCATATATTTT
>TRBJ2-1|NA|NA|TRBV27
CASNPRGGDEQFF
TGTGCCAGCAATCCAAGGGGGGGGGATGAGCAGTTCTTC
>TRBJ2-3|TRBD2|NA|TRBV5-1
CASSFSRTSGGTDTQYF
TGCGCCAGCAGCTTTAGTAGGACTAGCGGAGGCACAGATACGCAGTATTTT
>TRBJ2-7|NA|NA|TRBV4-3
CASSQDNVGTGVYEQYF
TGCGCCAGCAGCCAAGATAACGTCGGGACGGGAGTCTACGAGCAGTACTTC
>TRBJ1-1|NA|NA|TRBV5-6
CASSLRTSINTEAFF
TGTGCCAGCAGCTTGAGGACAAGCATTAACACTGAAGCTTTCTTT
>TRBJ1-4|TRBD1|NA|TRBV9
CASSSGDRGHEKLFF
TGTGCCAGCAGCAGCGGGGACAGGGGGCATGAAAAACTGTTTTTT
>TRBJ2-2|TRBD1|once|TRBV2
CASTSDRGNTGELFF
TGTGCCAGCACTTCGGACAGGGGTAACACCGGGGAGCTGTTTTTT
>TRBJ2-1|TRBD2|NA|TRBV7-9
CASSGRTSGSHNEQFF
TGTGCCAGCAGCGGGAGGACTAGCGGGAGCCACAATGAGCAGTTCTTC
>TRBJ1-5|NA|NA|TRBV5-5
CASSFGPSGQPQHF
TGTGCCAGCAGCTTTGGGCCCTCGGGACAGCCCCAGCATTTT
>TRBJ2-3|TRBD2|NA|TRBV7-9
CANLAGTDTQYF
TGTGCCAACCTAGCGGGCACAGATACGCAGTATTTT
>TRBJ2-7|TRBD2|NA|TRBV27
CASSLGGSGYEQYF
TGTGCCAGCAGTTTGGGGGGGAGCGGCTACGAGCAGTACTTC
>TRBJ2-1|NA|NA|TRBV4-3
CASSQGPSVYNEQFF
TGCGCCAGCAGCCAAGGTCCTAGCGTCTACAATGAGCAGTTCTTC
>TRBJ1-2|TRBD1|once|TRBV7-8
CASSFRTGDNYGYTF
TGTGCCAGCAGCTTTCGGACAGGAGATAACTATGGCTACACCTTC
>TRBJ2-1|TRBD2|NA|TRBV9
CASSASISGTSYNEQFF
TGTGCCAGCAGCGCTTCAATTAGCGGGACCTCCTACAATGAGCAGTTCTTC
>TRBJ2-3|NA|NA|TRBV29-1
CSVEVEQGWSTDTQYF
TGCAGCGTTGAAGTCGAGCAGGGGTGGAGCACAGATACGCAGTATTTT
>TRBJ2-7|TRBD2|NA|TRBV27
CASRSTSGSYEQYF
TGTGCCAGCAGATCGACTAGCGGGAGTTACGAGCAGTACTTC
>TRBJ1-2|TRBD1|NA|TRBV15
CATSSRQGAWYGYTF
TGTGCCACCAGCAGCCGACAGGGGGCCTGGTATGGCTACACCTTC
>TRBJ2-1|TRBD1|NA|TRBV19
CASSPTGGYNEQFF
TGTGCCAGTAGCCCAACAGGGGGTTACAATGAGCAGTTCTTC
>TRBJ2-7|TRBD1|once|TRBV27
CASSLAGTGAYEQYF
TGTGCCAGCAGTTTGGCCGGGACAGGGGCCTACGAGCAGTACTTC
>TRBJ2-7|TRBD2|NA|TRBV9
CASSVEAGPEQYF
TGTGCCAGCAGCGTAGAAGCGGGGCCCGAGCAGTACTTC
>TRBJ2-5|NA|NA|TRBV7-9
CASSFLQETQYF
TGTGCCAGCAGCTTCTTACAGGAGACCCAGTACTTC
>TRBJ2-7|TRBD1|NA|TRBV19
CASSPWTGPDLSYEQYF
TGTGCCAGTAGTCCGTGGACAGGACCGGACCTCTCCTACGAGCAGTACTTC
>TRBJ2-5|NA|once|TRBV29-1
CSVSFIQGENRETQYF
TGCAGCGTTTCCTTTATACAGGGAGAGAATCGGGAGACCCAGTACTTC
>TRBJ2-1|TRBD2|once|TRBV5-6
CASSLEGWREVSYNEQFF
TGTGCCAGCAGCTTGGAGGGGTGGCGGGAGGTTTCCTACAATGAGCAGTTCTTC
>TRBJ2-1|TRBD2|NA|TRBV7-6
CASSLATSGSYNEQFF
TGTGCCAGCAGCTTAGCGACTAGCGGGTCTTACAATGAGCAGTTCTTC
>TRBJ2-5|NA|NA|TRBV11-2
CASSFRETQYF
TGTGCCAGCAGCTTTAGAGAGACCCAGTACTTC